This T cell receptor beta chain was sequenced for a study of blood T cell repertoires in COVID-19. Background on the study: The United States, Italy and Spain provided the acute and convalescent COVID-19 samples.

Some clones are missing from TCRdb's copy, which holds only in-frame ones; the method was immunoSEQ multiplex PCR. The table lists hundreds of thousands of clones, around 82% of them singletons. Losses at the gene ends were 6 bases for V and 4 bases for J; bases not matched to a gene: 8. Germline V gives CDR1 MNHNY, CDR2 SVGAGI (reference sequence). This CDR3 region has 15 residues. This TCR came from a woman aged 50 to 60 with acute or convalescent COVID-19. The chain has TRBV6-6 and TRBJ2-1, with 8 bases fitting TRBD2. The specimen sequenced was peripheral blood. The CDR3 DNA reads TGTGCCAGCAGCTACACTAGCGGCATATACAATGAGCAGTTCTTC. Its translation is CASSYTSGIYNEQFF.